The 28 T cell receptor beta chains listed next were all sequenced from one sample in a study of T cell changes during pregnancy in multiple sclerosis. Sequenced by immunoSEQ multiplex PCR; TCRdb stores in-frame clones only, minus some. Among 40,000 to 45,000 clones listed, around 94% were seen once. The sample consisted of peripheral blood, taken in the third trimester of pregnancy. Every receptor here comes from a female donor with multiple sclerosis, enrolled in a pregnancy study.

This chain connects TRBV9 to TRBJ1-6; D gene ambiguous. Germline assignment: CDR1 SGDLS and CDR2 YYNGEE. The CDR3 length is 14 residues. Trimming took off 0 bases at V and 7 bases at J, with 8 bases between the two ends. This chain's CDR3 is CASSVEARNSPLHF. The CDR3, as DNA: TGTGCCAGCAGCGTAGAGGCCAGGAATTCACCCCTCCACTTT. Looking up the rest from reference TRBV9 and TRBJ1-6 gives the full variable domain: DSGVTQTPKHLITATGQRVTLRCSPRSGDLSVYWYQQSLDQGLQFLIQYYNGEERAKGNILERFSAQQFPDLHSELNLSSLELGDSALYFCASSVEARNSPLHFGNGTRLTVT.

CDR3: CARHGTRAYEQYF. In DNA, the CDR3 is TGTGCCAGGCACGGGACACGCGCCTACGAGCAGTACTTC. The V call is TRBV19, the J call TRBJ2-7, with D possibly being TRBD1 (6 bases). Deletions cut 9 bases from V and 2 bases from J, with 14 bases between. Germline loops: CDR1 LNHDA, CDR2 SQIVND (reference sequence). This CDR3 is built from 13 residues. Together with reference TRBV19 and TRBJ2-7, the CDR3 gives the full variable domain: DGGITQSPKYLFRKEGQNVTLSCEQNLNHDAMYWYRQDPGQGLRLIYYSQIVNDFQKGDIAEGYSVSREKKESFPLTVTSAQKNPTAFYLCARHGTRAYEQYFGPGTRLTVT.

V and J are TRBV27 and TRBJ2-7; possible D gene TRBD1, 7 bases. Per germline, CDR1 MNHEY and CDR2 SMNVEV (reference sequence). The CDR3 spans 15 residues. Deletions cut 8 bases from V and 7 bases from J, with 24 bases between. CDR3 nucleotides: TGTGCCAGCTCACTTATAGGGATTCCAGGGGGGGAGCAGTACTTC. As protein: CASSLIGIPGGEQYF.

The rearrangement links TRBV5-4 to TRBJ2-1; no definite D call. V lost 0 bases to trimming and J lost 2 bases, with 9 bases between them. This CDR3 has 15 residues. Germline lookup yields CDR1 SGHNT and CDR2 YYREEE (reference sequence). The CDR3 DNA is TGTGCCAGCAGCTTGGACGGAGTAGCCTACAATGAGCAGTTCTTC. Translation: CASSLDGVAYNEQFF.

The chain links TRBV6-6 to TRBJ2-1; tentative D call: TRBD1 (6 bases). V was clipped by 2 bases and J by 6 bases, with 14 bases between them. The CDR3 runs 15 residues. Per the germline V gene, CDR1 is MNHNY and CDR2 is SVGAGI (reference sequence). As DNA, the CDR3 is TGTGCCAGCAGTTACGACCAGGGGCTAGTCAATGAGCAGTTCTTC. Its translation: CASSYDQGLVNEQFF.

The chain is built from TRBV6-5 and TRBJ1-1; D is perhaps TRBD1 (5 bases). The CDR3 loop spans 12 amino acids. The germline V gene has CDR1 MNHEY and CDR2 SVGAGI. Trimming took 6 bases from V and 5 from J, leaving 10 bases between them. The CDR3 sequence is CASSQGQTEAFF. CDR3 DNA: TGTGCCAGCAGCCAGGGCCAGACTGAAGCTTTCTTT.

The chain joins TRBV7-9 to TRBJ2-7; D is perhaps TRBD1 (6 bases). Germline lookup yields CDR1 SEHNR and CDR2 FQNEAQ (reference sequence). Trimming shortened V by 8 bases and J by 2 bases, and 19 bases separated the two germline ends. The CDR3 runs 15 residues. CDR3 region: CASVPNLDSTYEQYF. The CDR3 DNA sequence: TGTGCCAGCGTCCCAAACTTGGACAGTACCTACGAGCAGTACTTC.

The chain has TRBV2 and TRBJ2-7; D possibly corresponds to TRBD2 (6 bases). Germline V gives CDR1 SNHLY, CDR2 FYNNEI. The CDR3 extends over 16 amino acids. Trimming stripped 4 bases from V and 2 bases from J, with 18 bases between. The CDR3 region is CASSGSLRLVTYEQYF. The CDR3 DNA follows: TGTGCCAGCAGTGGAAGTTTGAGACTAGTAACCTACGAGCAGTACTTC.

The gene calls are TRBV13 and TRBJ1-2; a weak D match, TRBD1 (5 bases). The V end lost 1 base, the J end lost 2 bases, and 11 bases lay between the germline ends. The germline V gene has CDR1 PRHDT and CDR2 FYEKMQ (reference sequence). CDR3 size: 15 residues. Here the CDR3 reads CASSLAAGRNYGYTF. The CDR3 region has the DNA TGTGCCAGCAGCTTAGCAGCAGGGCGGAACTATGGCTACACCTTC.

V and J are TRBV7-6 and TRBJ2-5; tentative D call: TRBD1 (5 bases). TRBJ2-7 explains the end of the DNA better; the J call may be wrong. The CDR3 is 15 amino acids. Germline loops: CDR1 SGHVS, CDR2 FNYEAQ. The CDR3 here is CASSLGQGLSYEQYF. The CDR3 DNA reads TGTGCCAGCAGCTTAGGGCAGGGATTGTCCTACGAGCAGTACTTC.

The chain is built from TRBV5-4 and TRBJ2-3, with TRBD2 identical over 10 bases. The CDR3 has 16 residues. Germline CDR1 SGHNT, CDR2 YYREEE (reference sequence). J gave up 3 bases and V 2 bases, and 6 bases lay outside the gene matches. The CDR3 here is CASSLKTSGATDTQYF. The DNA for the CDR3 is TGTGCCAGCAGCTTAAAAACTAGCGGGGCAACAGATACGCAGTATTTT.

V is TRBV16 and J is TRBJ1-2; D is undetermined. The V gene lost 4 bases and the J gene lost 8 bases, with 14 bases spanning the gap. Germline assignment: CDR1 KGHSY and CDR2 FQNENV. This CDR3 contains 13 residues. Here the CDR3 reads CASSPDYLGGYTF. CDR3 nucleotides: TGTGCCAGCAGCCCGGACTACCTAGGGGGCTACACCTTC. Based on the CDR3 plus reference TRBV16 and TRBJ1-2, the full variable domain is GEEVAQTPKHLVRGEGQKAKLYCAPIKGHSYVFWYQQVLKNEFKFLISFQNENVFDETGMPKERFSAKCLPNSPCSLEIQATKLEDSAVYFCASSPDYLGGYTFGSGTRLTVV.

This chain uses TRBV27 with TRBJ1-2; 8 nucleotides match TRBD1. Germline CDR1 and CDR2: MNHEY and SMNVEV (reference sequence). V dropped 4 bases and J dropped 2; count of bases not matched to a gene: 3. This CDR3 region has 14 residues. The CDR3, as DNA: TGTGCCAGCAGTTCCGACAGGGGCAACTATGGCTACACCTTC. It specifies CASSSDRGNYGYTF.

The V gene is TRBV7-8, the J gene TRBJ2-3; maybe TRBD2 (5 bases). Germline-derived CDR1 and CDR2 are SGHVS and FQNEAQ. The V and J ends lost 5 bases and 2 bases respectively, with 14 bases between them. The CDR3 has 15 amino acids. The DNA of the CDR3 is TGTGCCAGCAGCCCAGGACTTGTGAACACAGATACGCAGTATTTT. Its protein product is CASSPGLVNTDTQYF.

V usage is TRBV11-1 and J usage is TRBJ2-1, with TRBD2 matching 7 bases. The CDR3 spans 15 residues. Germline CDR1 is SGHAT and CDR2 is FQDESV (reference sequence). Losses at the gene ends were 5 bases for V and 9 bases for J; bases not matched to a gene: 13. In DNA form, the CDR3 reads TGTGCCAGCAGCCATGGGGGAGGGCCTAGGGTTGAGCAGTTCTTC. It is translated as CASSHGGGPRVEQFF. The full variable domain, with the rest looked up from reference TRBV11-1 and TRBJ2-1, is EAEVAQSPRYKITEKSQAVAFWCDPISGHATLYWYRQILGQGPELLVQFQDESVVDDSQLPKDRFSAERLKGVDSTLKIQPAELGDSAMYLCASSHGGGPRVEQFFGPGTRLTVL.

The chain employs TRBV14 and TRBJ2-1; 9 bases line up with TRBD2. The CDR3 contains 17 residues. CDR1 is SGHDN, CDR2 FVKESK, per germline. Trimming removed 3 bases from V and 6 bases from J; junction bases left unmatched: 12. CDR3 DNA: TGTGCCAGCAGCCATTCTTGGGTAGCTAGCGGGGCCAATGAGCAGTTCTTC. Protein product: CASSHSWVASGANEQFF.

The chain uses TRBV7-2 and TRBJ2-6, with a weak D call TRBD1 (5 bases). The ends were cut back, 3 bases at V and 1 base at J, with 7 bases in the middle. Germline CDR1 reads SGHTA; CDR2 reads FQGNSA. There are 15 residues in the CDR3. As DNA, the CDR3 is TGTGCCAGCAGCTTCCAGGGATCTGGGGCCAACGTCCTGACTTTC. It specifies CASSFQGSGANVLTF.

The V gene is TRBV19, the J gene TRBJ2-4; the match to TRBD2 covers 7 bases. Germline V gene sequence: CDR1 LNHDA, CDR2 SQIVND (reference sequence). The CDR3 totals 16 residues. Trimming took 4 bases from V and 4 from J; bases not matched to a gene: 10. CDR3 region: CASSTLGRRMKNIQYF. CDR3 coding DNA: TGTGCCAGTAGTACTCTCGGGAGGAGAATGAAAAACATTCAGTACTTC.

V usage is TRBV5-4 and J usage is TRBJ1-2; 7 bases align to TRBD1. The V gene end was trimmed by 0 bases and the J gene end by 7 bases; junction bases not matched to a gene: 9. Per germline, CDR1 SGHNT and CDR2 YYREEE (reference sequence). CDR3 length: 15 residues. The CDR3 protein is CASSLVGGPGGGYTF. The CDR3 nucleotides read TGTGCCAGCAGCTTGGTCGGGGGCCCAGGGGGTGGCTACACCTTC. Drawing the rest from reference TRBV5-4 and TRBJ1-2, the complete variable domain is ETGVTQSPTHLIKTRGQQVTLRCSSQSGHNTVSWYQQALGQGPQFIFQYYREEENGRGNFPPRFSGLQFPNYSSELNVNALELDDSALYLCASSLVGGPGGGYTFGSGTRLTVV.

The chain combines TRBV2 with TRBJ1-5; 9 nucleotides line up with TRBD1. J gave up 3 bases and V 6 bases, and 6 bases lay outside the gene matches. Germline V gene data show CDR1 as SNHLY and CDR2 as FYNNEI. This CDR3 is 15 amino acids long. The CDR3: CASSPGQGFNQPQHF. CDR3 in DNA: TGTGCCAGCAGCCCGGGACAGGGCTTCAATCAGCCCCAGCATTTT.

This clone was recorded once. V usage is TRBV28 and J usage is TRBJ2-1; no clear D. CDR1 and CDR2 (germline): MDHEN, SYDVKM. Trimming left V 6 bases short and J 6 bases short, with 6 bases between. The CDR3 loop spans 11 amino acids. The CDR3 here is CASRRSNEQFF. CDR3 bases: TGTGCCAGCAGACGGAGCAATGAGCAGTTCTTC.

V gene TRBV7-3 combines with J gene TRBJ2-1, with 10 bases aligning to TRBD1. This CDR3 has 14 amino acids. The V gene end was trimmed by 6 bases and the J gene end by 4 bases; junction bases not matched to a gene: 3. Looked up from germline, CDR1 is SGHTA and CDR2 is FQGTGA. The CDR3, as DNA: TGTGCCAGCAGTTCGGGACAGGGGTACAATGAGCAGTTCTTC. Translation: CASSSGQGYNEQFF.

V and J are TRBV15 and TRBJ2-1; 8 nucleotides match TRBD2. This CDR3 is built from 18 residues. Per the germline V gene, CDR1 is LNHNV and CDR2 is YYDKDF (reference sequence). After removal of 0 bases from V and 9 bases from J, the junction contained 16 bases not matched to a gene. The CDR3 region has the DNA TGTGCCACCAGCAGAGATCAGGACGGGGGGGCCGGGTTCAGTGAGCAGTTCTTC. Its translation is CATSRDQDGGAGFSEQFF.

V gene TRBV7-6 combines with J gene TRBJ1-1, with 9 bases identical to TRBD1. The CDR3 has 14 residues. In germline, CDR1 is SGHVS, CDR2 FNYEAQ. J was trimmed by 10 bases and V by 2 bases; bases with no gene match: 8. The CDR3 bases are TGTGCCAGCAGCTTAAACAGGGGGCAGATGACAGCTTTCTTT. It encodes CASSLNRGQMTAFF. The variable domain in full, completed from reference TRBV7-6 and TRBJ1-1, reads GAGVSQSPRYKVTKRGQDVALRCDPISGHVSLYWYRQALGQGPEFLTYFNYEAQQDKSGLPNDRFSAERPEGSISTLTIQRTEQRDSAMYRCASSLNRGQMTAFFGQGTRLTVV.

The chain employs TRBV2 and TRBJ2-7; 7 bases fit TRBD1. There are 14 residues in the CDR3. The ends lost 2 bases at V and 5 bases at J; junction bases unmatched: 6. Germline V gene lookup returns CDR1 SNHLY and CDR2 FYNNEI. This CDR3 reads CASSERTGVDEQYF. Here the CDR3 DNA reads TGTGCCAGCAGTGAACGTACAGGGGTAGACGAGCAGTACTTC.

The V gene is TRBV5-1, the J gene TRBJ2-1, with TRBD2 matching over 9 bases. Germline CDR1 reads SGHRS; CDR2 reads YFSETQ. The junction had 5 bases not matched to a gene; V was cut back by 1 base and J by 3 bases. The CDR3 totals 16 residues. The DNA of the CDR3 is TGCGCCAGCAGCTTGATAGCGGGAGTCAGCTACAATGAGCAGTTCTTC. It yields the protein CASSLIAGVSYNEQFF.

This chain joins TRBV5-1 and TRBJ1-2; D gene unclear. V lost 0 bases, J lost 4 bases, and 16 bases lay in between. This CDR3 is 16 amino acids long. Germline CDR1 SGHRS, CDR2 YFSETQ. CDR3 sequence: CASSLAGRGSLYGYTF. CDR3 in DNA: TGCGCCAGCAGCTTGGCCGGTAGAGGGAGTCTCTATGGCTACACCTTC.

CDR3: CASSLAGGPGTEAFF. CDR3 in DNA: TGTGCCAGCAGCTTGGCCGGGGGTCCGGGGACTGAAGCTTTCTTT. The chain couples TRBV5-5 to TRBJ1-1; tentatively, D is TRBD1 (5 bases). The CDR3 spans 15 residues. Trimming stripped 0 bases from V and 5 bases from J, with 14 bases between. Per the germline V gene, CDR1 is SGHKS and CDR2 is YYEKEE (reference sequence).